Below are 22 T cell receptor beta chains sequenced from a single sample in a study of cytomegalovirus exposure and HLA in healthy donors. Use of 60 Vbeta and 13 Jbeta primers characterized the PCR. Profiled with immunoSEQ multiplex PCR; TCRdb holds only in-frame clones, not every one. The table has more than 65,000 clones, 76% seen once. The sample was PBMCs. All receptors derive from a man aged 35 to 55 in good health and CMV-seronegative.

This clone showed up just a few times. The chain joins TRBV4-3 to TRBJ1-1; 8 bases line up with TRBD1. Per germline, CDR1 LGHNA and CDR2 YSLEER. The trim removed 9 bases at V and 7 bases at J, leaving 16 bases unmatched. The CDR3 loop spans 15 amino acids. The CDR3 protein is CARGGQGASGDEAFF. CDR3 in DNA: TGCGCCAGGGGAGGCCAGGGGGCGTCGGGGGATGAAGCTTTCTTT.

V is TRBV18 and J is TRBJ1-3, with 7 bases aligning to TRBD1. The CDR3 length is 15 residues. The V segment lost 2 bases and the J segment 6 bases; nucleotides outside the gene matches: 7. Germline CDR1 KGHSH, CDR2 LQKENI. The CDR3 sequence is CASSPSAGGTNTIYF. In nucleotides, the CDR3 is TGTGCCAGCTCACCATCGGCAGGGGGTACAAACACCATATATTTT.

The chain couples TRBV6-1 to TRBJ1-1; 9 bases map to TRBD1. Trimming removed 9 bases from V and 1 base from J; junction bases left unmatched: 9. This CDR3 contains 15 residues. Germline values: CDR1 MNHNS, CDR2 SASEGT. The CDR3 nucleotides read TGTGCCAGACCACTGGACAGGGGAAGGAACACTGAAGCTTTCTTT. It specifies CARPLDRGRNTEAFF.

J is TRBJ1-5 and V is TRBV28; tentatively, D is TRBD1 (6 bases). The CDR3 spans 16 residues. Deletions cut 5 bases from V and 4 bases from J, with 18 bases between. Per the germline V gene, CDR1 is MDHEN and CDR2 is SYDVKM. This chain's CDR3 is CASSHRWQGTNQPQHF. The CDR3 DNA sequence: TGTGCCAGCAGTCACCGTTGGCAGGGGACGAATCAGCCCCAGCATTTT.

This chain uses TRBV4-3 with TRBJ2-5, with TRBD2 as a possible D gene (6 bases). Germline assignment: CDR1 LGHNA and CDR2 YSLEER. Between the trimmed V and J ends, which lost 3 bases and 4 bases, there was a span of 15 bases. CDR3 length: 15 residues. This CDR3 is CASSHGHRRGETQYF. The CDR3 bases are TGCGCCAGCAGCCATGGACATCGGCGGGGAGAGACCCAGTACTTC.

The chain uses TRBV5-4 and TRBJ1-1, with TRBD1 matching 7 bases. The CDR3 has 15 residues. V lost 3 bases and J lost 7; bases outside the gene matches: 12. Germline CDR1 reads SGHNT; CDR2 reads YYREEE (reference sequence). This chain's CDR3 is CASSWGQGGLGEAFF. The DNA for the CDR3 is TGTGCCAGCAGCTGGGGGCAGGGGGGTTTAGGTGAAGCTTTCTTT. The whole variable domain, remainder taken from reference TRBV5-4 and TRBJ1-1, is ETGVTQSPTHLIKTRGQQVTLRCSSQSGHNTVSWYQQALGQGPQFIFQYYREEENGRGNFPPRFSGLQFPNYSSELNVNALELDDSALYLCASSWGQGGLGEAFFGQGTRLTVV.

The rearrangement uses TRBV6-4 and TRBJ1-3, with a weak D call TRBD1 (5 bases). CDR3 length: 14 amino acids. Germline V lookup: CDR1 MRHNA, CDR2 SNTAGT. V was pared by 0 bases and J by 9 bases, with 12 bases between. The CDR3 protein is CASSDSEWGVTIYF. CDR3 coding DNA: TGTGCCAGCAGTGACTCGGAGTGGGGGGTCACCATATATTTT.

This clone ranks as medium-sized. The rearrangement uses TRBV6-5 and TRBJ1-2, with a possible D match to TRBD1 (6 bases). This CDR3 spans 14 amino acids. Per germline, CDR1 MNHEY and CDR2 SVGAGI. V was shortened by 4 bases and J by 5 bases, with 14 bases between the two germline ends. The CDR3 is CASSLRGIGYGYTF. The CDR3 region has the DNA TGTGCCAGCAGTTTGAGGGGGATAGGGTATGGCTACACCTTC.

This chain uses TRBV6-1 with TRBJ2-7; weak D call: TRBD2 (7 bases). The V gene lost 11 bases and the J gene lost 6 bases, with 20 bases spanning the gap. The CDR3 has 13 residues. CDR1 and CDR2 from the germline V gene are MNHNS and SASEGT. The CDR3 DNA reads TGTGCCGGCGGGGGAATCCGGGGGGCCGAGCAGTACTTC. Amino acids: CAGGGIRGAEQYF.

The V gene is TRBV9, the J gene TRBJ2-7, with 9 nucleotides matching TRBD1. The CDR3 extends over 15 amino acids. From germline, CDR1 is SGDLS and CDR2 YYNGEE. Losses at the gene ends were 4 bases for V and 2 bases for J; bases not matched to a gene: 7. CDR3: CASSNRDRETYEQYF. CDR3 DNA sequence: TGTGCCAGCAGCAACCGGGACAGGGAAACCTACGAGCAGTACTTC.

CDR3 protein: CASSTRTGVTNTEAFF. The CDR3 region has the DNA TGTGCCAGCAGCACTCGGACAGGGGTAACGAACACTGAAGCTTTCTTT. The chain recombines TRBV7-9 with TRBJ1-1; 9 positions match TRBD1. V lost 5 bases to trimming and J lost 1 base; unmatched junction nucleotides: 8. This CDR3 is built from 16 residues. Germline CDR1 is SEHNR and CDR2 is FQNEAQ (reference sequence).

In this sample, this clone turned up once. This chain links TRBV7-2 with TRBJ1-2; D not resolved. The V end was cut by 4 bases, the J end by 3 bases, with 9 bases between. Germline V CDR1 and CDR2: SGHTA, FQGNSA. The CDR3 has 13 residues. The CDR3 here is CASSSGSHYGYTF. CDR3 sequence (DNA): TGTGCCAGCAGCTCCGGGTCTCACTATGGCTACACCTTC.

The rearrangement links TRBV11-2 to TRBJ1-3; 7 bases are a match to TRBD1. Losses at the gene ends were 1 base for V and 4 bases for J; bases not matched to a gene: 10. The CDR3 loop spans 17 amino acids. Germline CDR1 is SGHAT and CDR2 is FQNNGV. The CDR3 DNA reads TGTGCCAGCAGCTTAGTCGGGACAGCGGTTCTAGGAAACACCATATATTTT. Its protein is CASSLVGTAVLGNTIYF.

The rearrangement uses TRBV5-1 and TRBJ1-4; D gene unclear. CDR1 and CDR2 (germline): SGHRS, YFSETQ. The V end was cut by 2 bases, the J end by 7 bases, with 12 bases between. This CDR3 region has 14 residues. As DNA, the CDR3 is TGCGCCAGCAGCTTCGATATCCGAGGTGAAAAACTGTTTTTT. It translates to CASSFDIRGEKLFF. The variable domain in full, completed from reference TRBV5-1 and TRBJ1-4, reads KAGVTQTPRYLIKTRGQQVTLSCSPISGHRSVSWYQQTPGQGLQFLFEYFSETQRNKGNFPGRFSGRQFSNSRSEMNVSTLELGDSALYLCASSFDIRGEKLFFGSGTQLSVL.

V and J are TRBV4-2 and TRBJ2-7; D is undetermined. V lost 0 bases to trimming and J lost 5 bases, with 14 bases between them. This CDR3 is 15 amino acids long. Germline V CDR1 and CDR2: LGHNA, YNFKEQ. Written as DNA, the CDR3 is TGTGCCAGCAGCCAAGATATCGGGTCTGTCCACGAGCAGTACTTC. Protein: CASSQDIGSVHEQYF.

V is TRBV6-5 and J is TRBJ2-1; 11 bases fit TRBD2. Looked up from germline, CDR1 is MNHEY and CDR2 is SVGAGI. The ends lost 6 bases at V and 4 bases at J; junction bases unmatched: 5. This CDR3 has 15 residues. The CDR3 DNA reads TGTGCCAGCAGCCTGTCTAGCGGGGGGTACAATGAGCAGTTCTTC. This sequence encodes CASSLSSGGYNEQFF.

V gene TRBV7-7 combines with J gene TRBJ2-1, with 7 bases lining up with TRBD2. This CDR3 is built from 13 residues. V was clipped by 5 bases and J by 8 bases; unmatched bases: 6. Germline V gene lookup returns CDR1 SSHAT and CDR2 FNYEAQ (reference sequence). CDR3 region: CASSPGGGDEQFF. The CDR3 nucleotides are TGTGCCAGCAGCCCGGGGGGTGGGGATGAGCAGTTCTTC.

This clone was counted between two and nine times. This CDR3 is CASSPTRGGYSPLHF. CDR3 DNA: TGTGCCAGCTCCCCCACCCGGGGAGGATACTCACCCCTCCACTTT. The chain uses TRBV9 and TRBJ1-6; the D is unclear. The CDR3 has 15 residues. Germline CDR1 reads SGDLS; CDR2 reads YYNGEE. V shed 7 bases and J shed 10 bases, with 21 bases lying between them.

Only one count was recorded for this clone. The genes are TRBV7-9 and TRBJ2-5; weak D call: TRBD1 (6 bases). With the DNA end fitting TRBJ2-7 better, the J assignment may be wrong. This CDR3 spans 15 amino acids. The germline gives CDR1 SEHNR, CDR2 FQNEAQ (reference sequence). CDR3 loop: CASSNPGHSSYEQYF. The CDR3 coding sequence is TGTGCCAGCAGCAACCCGGGACACAGCTCCTACGAGCAGTACTTC.

The J gene is TRBJ2-7, the V gene TRBV9, with a possible D match to TRBD1 (6 bases). V was shortened by 3 bases and J by 4 bases, with 17 bases between the two germline ends. This CDR3 spans 15 amino acids. Germline V gene data show CDR1 as SGDLS and CDR2 as YYNGEE. CDR3 sequence: CASSATGSSTYEQYF. The CDR3 DNA reads as TGTGCCAGCAGCGCCACAGGGTCGTCCACGTACGAGCAGTACTTC.

The chain links TRBV2 to TRBJ2-5; 16 nucleotides line up with TRBD2. The J segment lost 1 base and the V segment lost 4 bases, leaving 6 bases of the junction unmatched. Per the germline V gene, CDR1 is SNHLY and CDR2 is FYNNEI. CDR3 size: 18 residues. This CDR3 reads CASSGGTSGGAPQETQYF. CDR3 nucleotides: TGTGCCAGCAGTGGAGGGACTAGCGGGGGGGCCCCCCAAGAGACCCAGTACTTC.

The chain employs TRBV7-3 and TRBJ2-4; D gene uncertain. V was trimmed by 5 bases and J by 6 bases, leaving 17 bases between them. CDR3 length equals 15 residues. Germline assignment: CDR1 SGHTA and CDR2 FQGTGA. The CDR3 bases are TGTGCCAGCAGCCCGACCCTTGGTGCAGGAAACATTCAGTACTTC. Its translation is CASSPTLGAGNIQYF.